A single sample gave rise to the 20 T cell receptor beta chains below, sequenced in a study of blood T cell repertoires in COVID-19. Clones were read by immunoSEQ multiplex PCR, and TCRdb kept only the in-frame ones, dropping some. Seen here are about 99,000 clones, roughly 80% observed once, and the top ten hold 3.3%. What was sequenced was peripheral blood. Receptors originate from an elderly woman with active or convalescent COVID-19.

The CDR3 loop reads CASKGGYRAYEQYF. The DNA of the CDR3 is TGTGCCAGCAAAGGGGGCTACAGGGCCTACGAGCAGTACTTC. This chain links TRBV6-7 with TRBJ2-7; 7 bases are shared with TRBD1. TRBV6-7 is an ORF for which the function is uncertain. The CDR3 spans 14 residues. The V and J ends lost 7 bases and 2 bases, in that order; junction bases with no gene match: 8.

V and J are TRBV15 and TRBJ1-5; possibly TRBD1 for D (6 bases). This CDR3 contains 15 residues. V was shortened by 0 bases and J by 4 bases, with 10 bases between the two germline ends. Per the germline V gene, CDR1 is LNHNV and CDR2 is YYDKDF (reference sequence). The CDR3 reads CATSRDKGGNQPQHF. CDR3 nucleotides: TGTGCCACCAGCAGAGATAAAGGGGGTAATCAGCCCCAGCATTTT. Drawing the rest from reference TRBV15 and TRBJ1-5, the complete variable domain is DAMVIQNPRYQVTQFGKPVTLSCSQTLNHNVMYWYQQKSSQAPKLLFHYYDKDFNNEADTPDNFQSRRPNTSFCFLDIRSPGLGDTAMYLCATSRDKGGNQPQHFGDGTRLSIL.

This clone was detected only once. The chain carries TRBV12-2 and TRBJ1-1; the D call of TRBD1 is as the table states it, not checked on the DNA. TRBV12-2 is an annotated pseudogene. The CDR3 runs to 16 residues. DNA for the CDR3: TGTGCAAGTCGCTTAGTCAAAATGACAGTGAACACTGAAGCTTTCTTT. It specifies CASRLVKMTVNTEAFF.

V gene TRBV18 combines with J gene TRBJ2-7; maybe TRBD1 (7 bases). Germline CDR1 is KGHSH and CDR2 is LQKENI. V was cut by 2 bases and J by 4 bases, with 18 bases left in between. This CDR3 has 16 amino acids. The CDR3 region is CASSPSYAGGSYEQYF. CDR3 sequence (DNA): TGTGCCAGCTCACCAAGTTATGCAGGGGGGTCTTACGAGCAGTACTTC. The full variable domain, rest sourced from reference TRBV18 and TRBJ2-7, is NAGVMQNPRHLVRRRGQEARLRCSPMKGHSHVYWYRQLPEEGLKFMVYLQKENIIDESGMPKERFSAEFPKEGPSILRIQQVVRGDSAAYFCASSPSYAGGSYEQYFGPGTRLTVT.

The chain carries TRBV9 and TRBJ2-6; 7 bases map to TRBD1. The CDR3 totals 19 residues. Germline trimming cut 5 bases from V and 0 bases from J; bases unmatched to any gene: 14. CDR1 and CDR2 from the germline V gene are SGDLS and YYNGEE. Here the CDR3 reads CASRLAHGQERSGANVLTF. The CDR3 nucleotides read TGTGCCAGCAGGTTGGCGCATGGACAGGAACGCTCTGGGGCCAACGTCCTGACTTTC.

The chain recombines TRBV11-3 with TRBJ2-5; D may be TRBD1 (7 bases). The CDR3 covers 14 residues. Deletions cut 3 bases from V and 5 bases from J, with 13 bases between. CDR1 is SGHNT and CDR2 is YENEEA in the germline V gene. CDR3 residues: CASSFGGGRETQYF. DNA of the CDR3: TGTGCCAGCAGCTTTGGAGGGGGCCGGGAGACCCAGTACTTC. Full variable domain (rest looked up from reference TRBV11-3 and TRBJ2-5): EAGVVQSPRYKIIEKKQPVAFWCNPISGHNTLYWYLQNLGQGPELLIRYENEEAVDDSQLPKDRFSAERLKGVDSTLKIQPAELGDSAVYLCASSFGGGRETQYFGPGTRLLVL.

The chain couples TRBV5-6 to TRBJ2-7; D is unclear. The CDR3 has 16 amino acids. The germline V gene encodes CDR1 SGHDT and CDR2 YYEEEE. V lost 2 bases and J lost 6, with 21 bases in between. The chain's CDR3 is CASSFPAAATDFEQYF. CDR3 coding DNA: TGTGCCAGCAGCTTCCCCGCGGCAGCCACTGATTTCGAGCAGTACTTC.

The chain links TRBV25-1 to TRBJ1-6; no definite D call. The germline gives CDR1 MGHDK, CDR2 SYGVNS. Trimming shortened V by 2 bases and J by 9 bases, and 11 bases separated the two germline ends. The CDR3 contains 14 residues. The CDR3 nucleotides read TGTGCCAGCAGTGAAGTATTCCGGAGTTCACCCCTCCACTTT. As protein: CASSEVFRSSPLHF.

The table lists this clone with a count of one. The chain has TRBV24-1 and TRBJ2-7; the D gene is possibly TRBD2 (6 bases). The CDR3 has 12 amino acids. Germline lookup yields CDR1 KGHDR and CDR2 SFDVKD. Trimming left V 5 bases short and J 6 bases short, with 10 bases between. CDR3 DNA sequence: TGTGCCACCAGTGCCCGGGGAGGCGAGCAGTACTTC. Protein product: CATSARGGEQYF.

The chain has TRBV5-1 and TRBJ1-3; D is unclear. Germline V gives CDR1 SGHRS, CDR2 YFSETQ. This CDR3 contains 15 residues. The ends were cut back, 2 bases at V and 1 base at J, with 10 bases in the middle. In DNA form, the CDR3 reads TGCGCCAGCAGCTTATACGGGGAATCTGGAAACACCATATATTTT. Encoded protein: CASSLYGESGNTIYF.

V gene TRBV28 combines with J gene TRBJ1-1; D is unclear. Trimming cost V 3 bases and J 1 base, with 6 bases left between them. Per germline, CDR1 MDHEN and CDR2 SYDVKM. The CDR3 length is 13 residues. CDR3 nucleotides: TGTGCCAGCAGTTTTCGGGGGAACACTGAAGCTTTCTTT. Translated: CASSFRGNTEAFF.

V is TRBV3-1 (or the pseudogene TRBV3-2) and J is TRBJ2-2; 9 nucleotides agree with TRBD1. Germline values: CDR1 LGHDT, CDR2 YNNKEL (reference sequence). This CDR3 comprises 17 residues. V was clipped by 6 bases and J by 1 base; unmatched bases: 9. This chain's CDR3 is CASRKLKGQGNTGELFF. In nucleotides, the CDR3 is TGTGCCAGCAGAAAATTAAAGGGACAGGGGAACACCGGGGAGCTGTTTTTT.

V and J are TRBV7-9 and TRBJ2-1; D gene uncertain. Germline V gene lookup returns CDR1 SEHNR and CDR2 FQNEAQ (reference sequence). The CDR3 extends over 16 amino acids. V lost 4 bases to trimming and J lost 3 bases, with 16 bases between them. CDR3 in amino acids: CASSSVRAESYNEQFF. The DNA of the CDR3 is TGTGCCAGCAGCTCGGTTCGCGCGGAAAGCTACAATGAGCAGTTCTTC.

CDR3 region: CASSMFPTGVTEAFF. As DNA, the CDR3 is TGTGCCAGTAGTATGTTCCCCACAGGGGTCACTGAAGCTTTCTTT. The chain carries TRBV19 and TRBJ1-1, with 7 bases matching TRBD1. CDR3 length: 15 residues. V lost 3 bases, J lost 4 bases, and 8 bases stayed unmatched. Germline V CDR1 and CDR2: LNHDA, SQIVND (reference sequence).

The chain recombines TRBV15 with TRBJ1-2; tentative D call: TRBD1 (6 bases). Looked up from germline, CDR1 is LNHNV and CDR2 is YYDKDF (reference sequence). Trimming cost V 0 bases and J 4 bases, with 15 bases left between them. The CDR3 totals 16 residues. CDR3 nucleotide sequence: TGTGCCACCAGCAGAGATCGAGTGGGGGCTGGCTATGGCTACACCTTC. Translated, it gives CATSRDRVGAGYGYTF.

The CDR3 loop is CAISAGEGYTF. The CDR3 region has the DNA TGTGCCATCAGTGCAGGGGAGGGCTACACCTTC. V gene TRBV10-3 combines with J gene TRBJ1-2; maybe TRBD1 (6 bases). From germline, CDR1 is ENHRY and CDR2 SYGVKD. This CDR3 contains 11 residues. With 4 bases removed from V and 8 bases from J, the gap between germline ends came to 8 bases.

The rearrangement joins TRBV9 to TRBJ1-4, with TRBD1 matching 9 bases. With 3 bases clipped from V and 1 base from J, the junction kept 10 bases outside the gene matches. Germline V CDR1 and CDR2: SGDLS, YYNGEE. This CDR3 comprises 18 residues. Written as DNA, the CDR3 is TGTGCCAGCAGCGAATCGGGACAGGGAATAGAAACTAATGAAAAACTGTTTTTT. This translates into CASSESGQGIETNEKLFF.

This sequence joins TRBV7-2 and TRBJ1-2; D unclear. The CDR3 has 14 residues. V lost 1 base and J lost 5, with 11 bases in between. Looked up from germline, CDR1 is SGHTA and CDR2 is FQGNSA. The CDR3 nucleotides are TGTGCCAGCAGCTTAGGGTCCCTCGGTTATGGCTACACCTTC. Its translation is CASSLGSLGYGYTF.

The chain combines TRBV5-6 with TRBJ2-1, with D unresolved. The CDR3 covers 12 residues. Trimming shortened V by 0 bases and J by 14 bases, and 12 bases separated the two germline ends. CDR1 and CDR2 (germline): SGHDT, YYEEEE. The CDR3 bases are TGTGCCAGCAGCTTGGCCACGGTGTTGGAGTTCTTC. It translates to CASSLATVLEFF.

The chain couples TRBV6-5 to TRBJ2-7, with D unclear. The V gene's germline CDR1 is MNHEY and CDR2 SVGAGI. Trimming removed 2 bases from V and 1 base from J, with 9 bases in between. The CDR3 length is 14 residues. The CDR3 DNA reads TGTGCCAGCAGTTACAGAGGCAGTTCCTACGAGCAGTACTTC. Protein sequence: CASSYRGSSYEQYF.